The text below deals with one T cell receptor beta chain. One junction end does not reproduce the germline sequence, and a read error may be involved. In the study's own analysis: From reference gene primer amplification, estimates of nucleated cell counts were derived. Sequencing was performed with immunoSEQ multiplex PCR; in TCRdb, only in-frame clones are kept and a portion is missing. V and J calls and clone size are copied from that table; D and trimming were computed from the DNA. The sample has 30,000 to 40,000 clones, roughly 92% seen once; the top ten hold under 2.5%. The sample originates from a study of blood T cell repertoires in COVID-19. Whole-study context: From the United States, Italy and Spain came samples of acute and convalescent COVID-19. Nucleic acid was either cDNA or gDNA, and it came from T cells, B-cell-depleted T cells, or PBMCs.

Germline V CDR1 and CDR2: DFQATT, SNEGSKA (reference sequence). The CDR3 length is 11 residues. The TCR sequence derives from a man aged 50 or older with active COVID-19. Sequencing input: peripheral blood. The chain employs TRBV20-1 and TRBJ2-5, with 8 positions matching TRBD2. The chain's CDR3 is CSARGNSGTNF. Written as DNA, the CDR3 is TGCAGTGCTAGAGGCAATAGCGGGACCAACTTC.